The 18 T cell receptor beta chains below were found in one sample sequenced in a study of T cells in Graves' hyperthyroidism and ophthalmopathy. Template material for amplifying TCR beta CDR3 regions consisted of RNA transcripts. A first-round RT-PCR of the TCR CDR3 used the HTBI primer set. MiXCR, applied by TCRdb to the multiplex PCR reads, yields one record per CDR3 protein. The sample gives 550,000 to 850,000 distinct CDR3 sequences, roughly a sixth of which show up once; approximately 15% is in the top ten. Sequenced: blood. These TCRs come from a woman between 50 and 59 years old with Graves' hyperthyroidism that later progressed to Graves' ophthalmopathy.

In this sample, this clonotype turned up many times. Written as DNA, the CDR3 is TGTGCCAGCAGTTACGACCAAGAGACCCAGTACTTC. This sequence encodes CASSYDQETQYF. The chain employs TRBV6-6 and TRBJ2-5; D is uncertain. With 2 bases removed from V and 0 bases from J, the gap between germline ends came to 1 base. The CDR3 is made up of 12 amino acids. Germline CDR1 reads MNHNY; CDR2 reads SVGAGI (reference sequence).

This clonotype was seen ten or more times. The chain uses TRBV12-3 or TRBV12-4 and TRBJ2-4; D not resolved. The CDR3 spans 16 residues. The V end was cut by 5 bases, the J end by 1 base, with 15 bases between. DNA of the CDR3: TGTGCCAGCAGTCTTGACTGGGGAAACGCCAAAAACATTCAGTACTTC. It encodes CASSLDWGNAKNIQYF.

The chain uses TRBV25-1 and TRBJ2-3, with D possibly being TRBD2 (6 bases). The CDR3 is 12 residues long. Trimming took off 10 bases at V and 5 bases at J, with 13 bases between the two ends. CDR1 MGHDK and CDR2 SYGVNS come from the germline V gene. The CDR3 reads CATRLDLDTQYF. In DNA form, the CDR3 reads TGTGCCACCAGACTAGACCTAGATACGCAGTATTTT.

The J gene is TRBJ2-2, the V gene TRBV7-3; 8 bases map to TRBD1. The length of the CDR3 is 16 residues. Germline V CDR1 and CDR2: SGHTA, FQGTGA. V gave up 3 bases and J gave up 0 bases; unmatched junction bases: 3. Here the CDR3 reads CASSFTGGSNTGELFF. CDR3 nucleotide sequence: TGTGCCAGCAGCTTCACAGGGGGATCGAACACCGGGGAGCTGTTTTTT.

Concerning this clonotype itself: The junction departs from the called germline gene at one end, perhaps through a read error. V usage is TRBV5-1 and J usage is TRBJ1-2; 9 bases fit TRBD1. The germline V gene encodes CDR1 SGHRS and CDR2 YFSETQ. This CDR3 spans 16 amino acids. CDR3 loop: CASSPGDRDSNYGHTF. CDR3 in DNA: TGCGCCAGCAGCCCCGGGGACAGGGATTCTAACTATGGCCACACCTTC. Together with reference TRBV5-1 and TRBJ1-2, the CDR3 gives the full variable domain: KAGVTQTPRYLIKTRGQQVTLSCSPISGHRSVSWYQQTPGQGLQFLFEYFSETQRNKGNFPGRFSGRQFSNSRSEMNVSTLELGDSALYLCASSPGDRDSNYGHTFGSGTRLTVV.

The rearrangement joins TRBV19 to TRBJ2-1; TRBD2 matches 12 bases. Germline loops: CDR1 LNHDA, CDR2 SQIVND (reference sequence). V gave up 6 bases and J gave up 4 bases; unmatched junction bases: 10. This CDR3 spans 17 amino acids. CDR3 DNA sequence: TGTGCCAGTAGGGAGGCTAGCGGGGGGGTGATTTACAATGAGCAGTTCTTC. Translation gives CASREASGGVIYNEQFF.

The V gene is TRBV20-1, the J gene TRBJ1-4; no firm D call. CDR1 and CDR2 (germline): DFQATT, SNEGSKA (reference sequence). With 3 bases removed from V and 12 bases from J, the gap between germline ends came to 11 bases. CDR3 size: 11 residues. CDR3 sequence reads: CSARLLVELFF. The CDR3 nucleotides read TGCAGTGCTAGGCTCCTTGTGGAACTGTTTTTT.

The sample holds many counts of this clonotype. V gene TRBV13 combines with J gene TRBJ2-7; no reliable D call. Germline V lookup: CDR1 PRHDT, CDR2 FYEKMQ (reference sequence). The CDR3 contains 14 residues. The V gene lost 1 base and the J gene lost 0 bases, with 7 bases spanning the gap. The CDR3 nucleotides read TGTGCCAGCAGCTTAGCAATCGGCTCCTACGAGCAGTACTTC. It codes for CASSLAIGSYEQYF.

This chain joins TRBV2 and TRBJ2-7, with no clear D. Looked up from germline, CDR1 is SNHLY and CDR2 is FYNNEI. The CDR3 spans 14 residues. Trimming left V 5 bases short and J 1 base short, with 12 bases between. The chain's CDR3 is CASSPETTSYEQYF. The CDR3 nucleotides read TGTGCCAGCAGTCCCGAAACTACTTCCTACGAGCAGTACTTC. Using reference TRBV2 and TRBJ2-7 for the parts outside the CDR3, the full variable domain is EPEVTQTPSHQVTQMGQEVILRCVPISNHLYFYWYRQILGQKVEFLVSFYNNEISEKSEIFDDQFSVERPDGSNFTLKIRSTKLEDSAMYFCASSPETTSYEQYFGPGTRLTVT.

The rearrangement joins TRBV10-3 to TRBJ2-2; D gene unclear. Germline values: CDR1 ENHRY, CDR2 SYGVKD. Trimming pared 4 bases from V and 7 bases from J, leaving 4 bases between. The CDR3 contains 11 residues. The CDR3, as DNA: TGTGCCATCAGTGCCGACGGGGAGCTGTTTTTT. Translating gives CAISADGELFF.

At least ten counts were recorded for this clonotype. J is TRBJ1-1 and V is TRBV5-1; weak D call: TRBD1 (5 bases). The CDR3 contains 14 residues. Germline V gene sequence: CDR1 SGHRS, CDR2 YFSETQ. The V end lost 0 bases, the J end lost 5 bases, and 11 bases lay between the germline ends. CDR3 nucleotides: TGCGCCAGCAGCTTGGTAGCGGGGCGGACTGAAGCTTTCTTT. Translating it yields CASSLVAGRTEAFF. The whole variable domain, remainder taken from reference TRBV5-1 and TRBJ1-1, is KAGVTQTPRYLIKTRGQQVTLSCSPISGHRSVSWYQQTPGQGLQFLFEYFSETQRNKGNFPGRFSGRQFSNSRSEMNVSTLELGDSALYLCASSLVAGRTEAFFGQGTRLTVV.

The table lists this clonotype with many counts. The rearrangement joins TRBV6-1 to TRBJ1-6; 7 bases map to TRBD1. Per germline, CDR1 MNHNS and CDR2 SASEGT. V lost 6 bases to trimming and J lost 5 bases; unmatched junction nucleotides: 1. The CDR3 has 13 amino acids. DNA of the CDR3: TGTGCCAGCAGGACAGGGAATAATTCACCCCTCCACTTT. It is translated as CASRTGNNSPLHF.

The CDR3 loop reads CASSLPAPGDTQYF. CDR3 coding DNA: TGTGCCAGCAGCCTACCGGCGCCTGGAGATACGCAGTATTTT. V and J are TRBV3-1 and TRBJ2-3; D not resolved. The CDR3 totals 14 residues. V was clipped by 4 bases and J by 5 bases, with 13 bases between them. CDR1 is LGHDT and CDR2 is YNNKEL in the germline V gene (reference sequence).

This clonotype came up many times. Here the CDR3 DNA reads TGTGCCAGCAGCGCGAACACCGGGGAGCTGTTTTTT. Protein product: CASSANTGELFF. This rearrangement joins TRBV6-1 to TRBJ2-2, with D unresolved. V was pared by 6 bases and J by 0 bases, with 2 bases between. Looked up from germline, CDR1 is MNHNS and CDR2 is SASEGT. The CDR3 has 12 amino acids.

In this sample, this clonotype turned up many times. V is TRBV20-1 and J is TRBJ1-5, with D perhaps matching TRBD1 (6 bases). Per the germline V gene, CDR1 is DFQATT and CDR2 is SNEGSKA (reference sequence). V was clipped by 3 bases and J by 3 bases, with 6 bases between them. The CDR3 sequence is 12 residues long. The CDR3 region is CSARGANQPQHF. For the CDR3, the DNA is TGCAGTGCTAGGGGGGCCAATCAGCCCCAGCATTTT.

The table lists this clonotype with many counts. The CDR3 region has the DNA TGTGCCAGCAGTTTAAGCGTGGGGGGGTCCTCCTACAATGAGCAGTTCTTC. As protein: CASSLSVGGSSYNEQFF. The rearrangement links TRBV12-3 or TRBV12-4 to TRBJ2-1; TRBD2 matches at 7 bases. V gave up 2 bases and J gave up 0 bases; unmatched junction bases: 7. This CDR3 spans 17 amino acids.

In its sample, this clonotype was seen a few times. J is TRBJ2-5 and V is TRBV29-1, with D possibly TRBD1 on 6 matching bases. V lost 1 base and J 5 bases, leaving 17 bases between the germline ends. Germline V gene data show CDR1 as SQVTM and CDR2 as ANQGSEA. CDR3 length equals 15 residues. The CDR3 DNA reads as TGCAGCGTTGAAGCGCCCACAGGGTCTGAGGAGACCCAGTACTTC. Translating it yields CSVEAPTGSEETQYF.

The V and J genes are TRBV19 and TRBJ2-3; tentatively, D is TRBD2 (6 bases). Germline V CDR1 and CDR2: LNHDA, SQIVND (reference sequence). V gave up 7 bases and J gave up 4 bases, with 18 bases separating them. The CDR3 contains 15 residues. As DNA, the CDR3 is TGTGCCAGTAAACCGGGACTCAGCGCCGCAGATACGCAGTATTTT. This codes for CASKPGLSAADTQYF.